Presented here are 26 T cell receptor beta chains from one specimen sequenced in a study of PD-L1 blockade in urothelial cancer. Time point of the sample: pretreatment peripheral blood. Profiled with immunoSEQ multiplex PCR; TCRdb holds only in-frame clones, not every one. This sample has 95,000 or so clones, with around nine tenths found just once. The sequencing here drew on PBMCs, taken around atezolizumab (anti-PD-L1) treatment. All receptors come from a man in his 60s with urothelial cancer.

This clone occurred a few times. The chain couples TRBV6-5 to TRBJ1-2, with D possibly being TRBD1 (5 bases). Per the germline V gene, CDR1 is MNHEY and CDR2 is SVGAGI. This CDR3 is built from 16 residues. The ends were cut back, 3 bases at V and 1 base at J, with 15 bases in the middle. This CDR3 is CASSYPVSGGNYGYTF. DNA of the CDR3: TGTGCCAGCAGTTATCCGGTCTCCGGGGGTAACTATGGCTACACCTTC.

The chain couples TRBV29-1 to TRBJ2-7; the match to TRBD1 covers 7 bases. The CDR3 is 13 residues long. Unmatched junction bases numbered 6, after V lost 0 bases and J lost 7 bases. Germline V CDR1 and CDR2: SQVTM, ANQGSEA. CDR3 DNA: TGCAGCGTTGAAGAGGGCAGGGGGTGGGAGCAGTACTTC. This translates into CSVEEGRGWEQYF.

The chain has TRBV7-2 and TRBJ2-5; TRBD1 is a possible D gene (5 bases). Germline loops: CDR1 SGHTA, CDR2 FQGNSA. The CDR3 contains 14 residues. Trimming stripped 1 base from V and 5 bases from J, with 11 bases between. The CDR3, as DNA: TGTGCCAGCAGCTTAGGGGGCGGTGGGGAGACCCAGTACTTC. Amino acid sequence: CASSLGGGGETQYF.

The gene calls are TRBV2 and TRBJ2-6; D is ambiguous. From germline, CDR1 is SNHLY and CDR2 FYNNEI. Trimming cost V 1 base and J 0 bases, with 4 bases left between them. The CDR3 has 15 amino acids. CDR3 nucleotide sequence: TGTGCCAGCAGTGAAGTGCGCTCTGGGGCCAACGTCCTGACTTTC. Translation gives CASSEVRSGANVLTF.

This chain links TRBV29-1 with TRBJ1-2, with TRBD1 matching 11 bases. The V gene end was trimmed by 7 bases and the J gene end by 7 bases; junction bases not matched to a gene: 8. The germline V gene encodes CDR1 SQVTM and CDR2 ANQGSEA. The CDR3 runs to 13 residues. The CDR3: CSGERTGGSGYTF. The CDR3 DNA reads as TGCAGCGGGGAGAGGACAGGGGGCTCTGGCTACACCTTC.

On this clone itself: The junction departs from germline at one end; a sequencing error may be responsible. The V gene is TRBV5-4, the J gene TRBJ2-7; maybe TRBD1 (6 bases). Per the germline V gene, CDR1 is SGHNT and CDR2 is YYREEE (reference sequence). The CDR3 covers 13 residues. CDR3 DNA sequence: TGTGCCAGCAGCCCACAGGGCTCCCACGAGCAGTACTTC. Protein: CASSPQGSHEQYF.

The chain has TRBV14 and TRBJ1-1, with D tentatively TRBD1 (6 bases). V lost 1 base, J lost 3 bases, and 9 bases lay in between. CDR1 is SGHDN, CDR2 FVKESK, per germline. The CDR3 length is 14 residues. CDR3 loop: CASSQGAGDTEAFF. The CDR3 region has the DNA TGTGCCAGCAGCCAAGGAGCAGGGGACACTGAAGCTTTCTTT.

This rearrangement joins TRBV19 to TRBJ2-1; 15 nucleotides agree with TRBD2. The CDR3 loop spans 20 amino acids. V trimming: 5 bases; J trimming: 7 bases; junction bases outside the gene matches: 18. CDR1 LNHDA and CDR2 SQIVND come from the germline V gene (reference sequence). CDR3 loop: CASSQIRGRTSGRAGNEQFF. CDR3 DNA: TGTGCCAGTAGTCAAATCCGCGGGCGGACTAGCGGGAGGGCAGGGAATGAGCAGTTCTTC.

The chain has TRBV9 and TRBJ2-3; 9 nucleotides align to TRBD1. Trimming cost V 2 bases and J 2 bases; bases outside gene matches: 3. Germline CDR1 SGDLS, CDR2 YYNGEE. The CDR3 consists of 15 residues. CDR3 sequence (DNA): TGTGCCAGCAGCGTGGGGACAGGGAACACAGATACGCAGTATTTT. Protein: CASSVGTGNTDTQYF.

This chain links TRBV6-1 with TRBJ2-7, with 9 bases aligning to TRBD1. V shed 5 bases and J 2 bases; nucleotides not matched to a gene: 4. CDR3 length: 14 residues. Germline V gene data show CDR1 as MNHNS and CDR2 as SASEGT. In DNA form, the CDR3 reads TGTGCCAGCAGTTCCTGGACAGGGGCCTACGAGCAGTACTTC. Protein product: CASSSWTGAYEQYF.

The CDR3, as DNA: TGTGCCAGCAGTTACGAGTGGACAGGGGGGCCCCAGCATTTT. It is translated as CASSYEWTGGPQHF. The V and J genes are TRBV6-5 and TRBJ1-5; 10 bases map to TRBD1. The germline V gene has CDR1 MNHEY and CDR2 SVGAGI. The CDR3 sequence is 14 residues long. After removal of 2 bases from V and 9 bases from J, the junction contained 4 bases not matched to a gene.

V gene TRBV7-8 combines with J gene TRBJ1-1; 7 bases line up with TRBD1. The CDR3 runs to 14 residues. With 6 bases clipped from V and 0 bases from J, the junction kept 4 bases outside the gene matches. Germline V gene lookup returns CDR1 SGHVS and CDR2 FQNEAQ. In DNA, the CDR3 is TGTGCCAGCAGTCAGGGGGGCATGAACACTGAAGCTTTCTTT. Translation gives CASSQGGMNTEAFF.

The chain joins TRBV6-5 to TRBJ1-5; 7 bases line up with TRBD1. There are 13 residues in the CDR3. J gave up 9 bases and V 6 bases, and 8 bases lay outside the gene matches. Per germline, CDR1 MNHEY and CDR2 SVGAGI. In nucleotides, the CDR3 is TGTGCCAGCAGCCGAGACAGGGTGGGGCCCCAGCATTTT. Translation gives CASSRDRVGPQHF.

The gene calls are TRBV19 and TRBJ1-5; 10 nucleotides line up with TRBD1. J gave up 6 bases and V 9 bases, and 11 bases lay outside the gene matches. There are 15 residues in the CDR3. Per germline, CDR1 LNHDA and CDR2 SQIVND (reference sequence). DNA for the CDR3: TGTGCCAGATCCCCCCGACAGGGGGCTGGTCAGCCCCAGCATTTT. It yields the protein CARSPRQGAGQPQHF.

This clone was recorded once. V is TRBV28 and J is TRBJ2-5, with TRBD1 identical over 10 bases. The germline V gene has CDR1 MDHEN and CDR2 SYDVKM. The CDR3 is 18 residues long. After removal of 5 bases from V and 5 bases from J, the junction contained 17 bases not matched to a gene. Here the CDR3 DNA reads TGTGCCAGCAGTCTATTCTCGACAGGGGGCAGGAGCGGGGAGACCCAGTACTTC. Residues: CASSLFSTGGRSGETQYF. Combining the CDR3 with reference TRBV28 and TRBJ2-5 gives the whole variable domain DVKVTQSSRYLVKRTGEKVFLECVQDMDHENMFWYRQDPGLGLRLIYFSYDVKMKEKGDIPEGYSVSREKKERFSLILESASTNQTSMYLCASSLFSTGGRSGETQYFGPGTRLLVL.

This chain connects TRBV13 to TRBJ2-5; 8 bases align to TRBD1. Germline assignment: CDR1 PRHDT and CDR2 FYEKMQ (reference sequence). The CDR3 consists of 14 residues. The V and J ends lost 5 bases and 4 bases, in that order; junction bases with no gene match: 6. The CDR3 spells CASSRRTGTETQYF. CDR3 in DNA: TGTGCCAGCAGCCGAAGGACAGGGACAGAGACCCAGTACTTC.

This clone showed up just once. The rearrangement uses TRBV7-9 and TRBJ2-7; 7 nucleotides align to TRBD2. This CDR3 is 12 amino acids long. Per germline, CDR1 SEHNR and CDR2 FQNEAQ (reference sequence). Trimming at V came to 11 bases and at J to 2 bases, leaving 6 bases not matched to a gene. The CDR3 DNA sequence: TGTGCCTCTCGGGCGGGGGCCTACGAGCAGTACTTC. Translated: CASRAGAYEQYF.

This clone was recorded only once. This chain uses TRBV7-9 with TRBJ2-7; 10 nucleotides line up with TRBD1. Trimming cost V 3 bases and J 7 bases; bases outside gene matches: 6. The CDR3 covers 14 residues. Germline V CDR1 and CDR2: SEHNR, FQNEAQ (reference sequence). The chain's CDR3 is CASSFGTGEYEQYF. Here the CDR3 DNA reads TGTGCCAGCAGCTTCGGGACAGGGGAGTATGAGCAGTACTTC.

The chain has TRBV5-1 and TRBJ2-3; weak D call: TRBD1 (5 bases). This CDR3 region has 17 residues. Germline V CDR1 and CDR2: SGHRS, YFSETQ. Trimming removed 0 bases from V and 0 bases from J, with 14 bases in between. The CDR3 region is CASSLVGQGSSTDTQYF. In DNA, the CDR3 is TGCGCCAGCAGCTTGGTGGGGCAGGGAAGCAGCACAGATACGCAGTATTTT.

This chain connects TRBV28 to TRBJ1-5; D remains ambiguous. Germline CDR1 reads MDHEN; CDR2 reads SYDVKM. V lost 10 bases and J 4 bases, leaving 11 bases between the germline ends. The CDR3 covers 12 residues. The CDR3 here is CATTPGNQPQHF. As DNA, the CDR3 is TGTGCCACCACCCCGGGGAATCAGCCCCAGCATTTT.

The rearrangement joins TRBV5-6 to TRBJ1-5; D remains unclear. The CDR3 has 14 amino acids. Trimming removed 0 bases at V and 4 bases at J, with 8 bases between. CDR1 is SGHDT, CDR2 YYEEEE, per germline. This CDR3 reads CASSLGRLNQPQHF. The DNA of the CDR3 is TGTGCCAGCAGCTTGGGCCGGTTAAATCAGCCCCAGCATTTT. Complete variable domain (other parts from reference TRBV5-6 and TRBJ1-5): DAGVTQSPTHLIKTRGQQVTLRCSPKSGHDTVSWYQQALGQGPQFIFQYYEEEERQRGNFPDRFSGHQFPNYSSELNVNALLLGDSALYLCASSLGRLNQPQHFGDGTRLSIL.

The CDR3 here is CASSLTDRGEFEKLFF. The CDR3 nucleotides read TGTGCCAGCAGTCTAACCGACAGGGGGGAGTTTGAAAAACTGTTTTTT. The chain recombines TRBV27 with TRBJ1-4; 9 nucleotides match TRBD1. Germline trimming cut 5 bases from V and 7 bases from J; bases unmatched to any gene: 11. The CDR3 totals 16 residues. Germline V gene sequence: CDR1 MNHEY, CDR2 SMNVEV (reference sequence).

This chain links TRBV9 with TRBJ2-3; 8 positions match TRBD1. Germline-derived CDR1 and CDR2 are SGDLS and YYNGEE. V lost 3 bases to trimming and J lost 6 bases; unmatched junction nucleotides: 6. The CDR3 length is 14 residues. The CDR3 DNA reads TGTGCCAGCAGCGCCCGACAGGGGATGGATACGCAGTATTTT. Translation: CASSARQGMDTQYF.

V is TRBV6-5 and J is TRBJ1-3; 9 bases agree with TRBD1. V gave up 8 bases and J gave up 2 bases; unmatched junction bases: 4. Per germline, CDR1 MNHEY and CDR2 SVGAGI. This CDR3 spans 14 amino acids. For the CDR3, the DNA is TGTGCCAGCGGAGACAGGGGGACTGGAAACACCATATATTTT. Its protein product is CASGDRGTGNTIYF.

This rearrangement joins TRBV27 to TRBJ2-5; D might be TRBD2 (5 bases). V lost 8 bases, J lost 0 bases, and 16 bases lay in between. In germline, CDR1 is MNHEY, CDR2 SMNVEV (reference sequence). The CDR3 is 15 amino acids. The CDR3 nucleotides are TGTGCCAGCCGCTCAGGCGGAGCGGACCAAGAGACCCAGTACTTC. As protein: CASRSGGADQETQYF.

J is TRBJ1-5 and V is TRBV28; maybe TRBD1 (5 bases). Trimming left V 3 bases short and J 6 bases short, with 12 bases between. Germline CDR1 reads MDHEN; CDR2 reads SYDVKM. The CDR3 runs 14 residues. The CDR3 loop reads CASSFRGEAQPQHF. The CDR3 DNA reads as TGTGCCAGCAGTTTCAGAGGGGAGGCTCAGCCCCAGCATTTT. The full variable domain, rest sourced from reference TRBV28 and TRBJ1-5, is DVKVTQSSRYLVKRTGEKVFLECVQDMDHENMFWYRQDPGLGLRLIYFSYDVKMKEKGDIPEGYSVSREKKERFSLILESASTNQTSMYLCASSFRGEAQPQHFGDGTRLSIL.